These T cell receptor beta chains were read from a single sample in a study of CD8 T cells in ankylosing spondylitis. Each CDR3 protein gets one entry after TCRdb re-called the 5' RACE reads with MiXCR. The data contain about 500,000 distinct CDR3 sequences, 5.3% of them seen just once; the ten biggest clones take up 3% to 4.5%. The sequenced material came from blood, either unsorted or a sorted T cell fraction (not recorded which). These receptors all stem from a male donor with ankylosing spondylitis. Both conserved end residues are trimmed from each CDR3. Fields, in order: clone size, J gene, V gene, CDR3 protein. Clone size is shown for a subset of rows, as once, few, many or a class of expanded clone.

clone_size: many
j_call: TRBJ2-1
v_call: TRBV5-1
cdr3_aa: ASSPVAGVYNEQF

clone_size: .
j_call: TRBJ2-7
v_call: TRBV20-1
cdr3_aa: SAVDGAGGGHEQY

clone_size: many
j_call: TRBJ2-2
v_call: TRBV5-6
cdr3_aa: ASSARGRDTGELF

clone_size: many
j_call: TRBJ2-1
v_call: TRBV7-2
cdr3_aa: ASSKPGLAGGNNEQF

clone_size: many
j_call: TRBJ2-3
v_call: TRBV10-3
cdr3_aa: AISDRGLDTQY

clone_size: few
j_call: TRBJ2-5
v_call: TRBV27
cdr3_aa: ASSITSLETQY

clone_size: many
j_call: TRBJ1-4
v_call: TRBV27
cdr3_aa: ASSLGRATEKLF

clone_size: many
j_call: TRBJ2-3
v_call: TRBV10-3
cdr3_aa: AISEADTQY

clone_size: .
j_call: TRBJ1-2
v_call: TRBV14
cdr3_aa: ASSLLGSLLGYT

clone_size: .
j_call: TRBJ2-3
v_call: TRBV27
cdr3_aa: ASSSDISTDTQY

clone_size: many
j_call: TRBJ2-2
v_call: TRBV4-3
cdr3_aa: ASSQDRGSPNTGELF

clone_size: .
j_call: TRBJ2-5
v_call: TRBV29-1
cdr3_aa: SVGAAQETQY

clone_size: many
j_call: TRBJ1-1
v_call: TRBV28
cdr3_aa: AADDLNTEAF

clone_size: many
j_call: TRBJ2-3
v_call: TRBV25-1
cdr3_aa: ASSFLHSTDTQY

clone_size: few
j_call: TRBJ2-7
v_call: TRBV6-5
cdr3_aa: ASSLFGSGPYEQY

clone_size: many
j_call: TRBJ1-2
v_call: TRBV4-3
cdr3_aa: ASSQSRLGNYGYT

clone_size: many
j_call: TRBJ1-5
v_call: TRBV24-1
cdr3_aa: ATGPSESNQPQH

clone_size: few
j_call: TRBJ2-7
v_call: TRBV20-1
cdr3_aa: SAPIGALSYEQY

clone_size: .
j_call: TRBJ2-5
v_call: TRBV18
cdr3_aa: ASSPVLTSVQETQY

clone_size: few
j_call: TRBJ1-3
v_call: TRBV19
cdr3_aa: ASSIRSSGNTIY

clone_size: many
j_call: TRBJ1-6
v_call: TRBV5-5
cdr3_aa: ASSFANSPLH

clone_size: many
j_call: TRBJ1-1
v_call: TRBV6-1
cdr3_aa: ASSPRAGTEAF

clone_size: many
j_call: TRBJ2-2
v_call: TRBV7-2
cdr3_aa: ASSLFGLANTGELF

clone_size: many
j_call: TRBJ1-1
v_call: TRBV5-1
cdr3_aa: ASSLESVGRTEAF

clone_size: many
j_call: TRBJ1-1
v_call: TRBV9
cdr3_aa: ASSPGAMNTEAF

clone_size: many
j_call: TRBJ2-1
v_call: TRBV20-1
cdr3_aa: SARTDTYNEQF

clone_size: many
j_call: TRBJ1-6
v_call: TRBV11-2
cdr3_aa: ASSFQASTPSSYNSPLH

clone_size: .
j_call: TRBJ2-1
v_call: TRBV5-1
cdr3_aa: ASSIHQGSSYNEQF

clone_size: many
j_call: TRBJ2-5
v_call: TRBV4-2
cdr3_aa: ASSQDFGGLQETQY

clone_size: many
j_call: TRBJ2-1
v_call: TRBV9
cdr3_aa: ASSVGQGGYNEQF

clone_size: .
j_call: TRBJ1-2
v_call: TRBV9
cdr3_aa: ASSVVPRDANYGYT

clone_size: many
j_call: TRBJ2-5
v_call: TRBV15
cdr3_aa: ATSRDPGRLEETQY